The entry that follows covers one T cell receptor (beta chain) sequence. The data were taken from a study of human versus mouse CDR3 diversity and MHC coevolution. Sequencing was performed with immunoSEQ multiplex PCR; in TCRdb, only in-frame clones are kept and a portion is missing. The data show about 81,000 clones, 93% seen once. The sequence derives from a person aged 30 to 69 in good health. Source material: naive CD4+ T cells from blood. Subset specified: CD45RO-negative CD62L-positive naive CD4 T cells.

Here the CDR3 DNA reads TGTGCCAGCAGCTTAGCGATCCAGGGTATTGGGAACACCATATATTTT. Encoded protein: CASSLAIQGIGNTIYF. The J gene is TRBJ1-3, the V gene TRBV7-8; D is perhaps TRBD1 (5 bases). V was trimmed by 0 bases and J by 7 bases, leaving 16 bases between them. This CDR3 contains 16 residues. Germline V CDR1 and CDR2: SGHVS, FQNEAQ.